Sequencing of this T cell receptor beta chain was carried out in a study of neurological immune-mediated disorders (dated by TCRdb to about 2019). In terms of the full investigation: Among the roughly 35 multiple sclerosis patients, roughly 31 had relapsing-remitting MS and 3 had secondary progressive MS. Peripheral blood TCR-beta repertoires from patients with HTLV-I-associated myelopathy (HAM/TSP), patients with multiple sclerosis, and healthy controls were compared in the study using UMI-based sequencing. The cohort comprised about 68 subjects: approximately 15 HAM/TSP patients, 35 or so multiple sclerosis patients and around 20 healthy controls. The 106 TCR-beta libraries covered PBMC samples along with longitudinal samples, technical triplicates, and paired sorted CD4+ and CD8+ T-cell subsets. Study-wide conclusions, independent of this receptor: The MS cluster showed no association with clinical or MRI features, and the authors stated that larger cohorts are needed. The highest TCR clonal expansion was observed in HAM/TSP patients, whereas the lowest was observed in MS patients, even when compared with healthy controls. No identical CDR3 amino acid sequences were shared among expanded clones across subjects, suggesting private TCR-beta repertoires in all groups. In a phylogenetic analysis, the repertoires of 18 out of 34 MS patients fell into a single cluster of related CDR3 sequences, pointing to a possible signature at the repertoire level.

This clonotype appeared many times. Its antigen is not yet known. Nothing much larger sits one base from this clone, and base qualities are not available. For unsorted PBMC libraries, 2 million PBMCs were used after storage in RNAlater at -80 degrees C until RNA extraction. Multiple sclerosis patients were enrolled in a US clinical protocol under which disease progression was evaluated by magnetic resonance imaging. PBMCs were separated from peripheral blood using Ficoll-Hypaque density gradient centrifugation and then cryopreserved in liquid nitrogen. cDNA synthesis used template-switch 5'RACE with a primer carrying a 10-nucleotide random unique molecular identifier tagging each TCR transcript. Every sequencing run covered 15-18 subjects and yielded more than 180 million TCR-beta sequences. The RNeasy kit was used to extract total RNA. The KAPA Real-time Library Amplification kit was used to amplify TCR-beta VDJ regions with primers targeting the TCR constant region and the 5'RACE anchor. A first PCR added sample indexes and Illumina adaptors, after which a second PCR increased the library yield. After purification with Ampure beads, the TCR product of roughly 650 bp was size-selected on a 2% E-gel SizeSelection system. Before pooling, libraries had their quality checked on a Bioanalyzer, their concentration measured with Qubit, and their quantity determined with the Kapa Library Quantification kit. Paired-end 2 x 150 bp sequencing of the libraries was performed on an Illumina HiSeq 2500. To increase sequence diversity, roughly 24-32% phiX was spiked into each library pool. In the original analysis: The UMI-based MiGEC pipeline processed quality-filtered reads and removed over 80% of raw TCR sequences during error correction. VDJ genes were aligned to IMGT germline references, and clonotypes were defined by unique CDR3 amino acid sequence plus V-J genes. Clonal expansion, Shannon diversity, and CDR3 relatedness (CalcPairwiseDistances, ClusterSamples) were evaluated with VDJtools, and phylogenetic trees were built with CLCbio workbench. Clones with at least 8 unique UMIs were defined as expanded, with this threshold being based on coefficient-of-variation modelling across technical triplicates. TCRdb reanalyzed the raw reads on its own, using fastp at Q25 for trimming and MiXCR for clone calling, and kept in-frame beta chains. Every distinct CDR3 protein forms one entry, paired with its most common genes and DNA. These V and J calls rely on TCRdb rather than the paper's analysis. The sample table holds 80,000 to 85,000 distinct CDR3 sequences, of which approximately 2.4% were seen once. The ten biggest clones cover about 1.1% of the sample.

This TCR derives from a woman in her 30s with multiple sclerosis. Sequencing used PBMCs.

The bases are TGCAGTGCTGGAGCCGGGACTAGCGGGATTGGGCAGTTCTTC. Its coded protein is CSAGAGTSGIGQFF. The chain uses TRBV20-1 and TRBJ2-1; 13 central bases correspond to TRBD2. The CDR3, from cysteine to phenylalanine, totals 14 residues. Left in the record is the CDR3 DNA by itself, 42 bases read in frame from the first base. The germline V and J ends show losses of 5 bases and 12 bases respectively, and no gene match explains 10 bases of the junction. Based on the germline V gene (reference sequence), the CDR1 and CDR2 sequences are DFQATT and SNEGSKA.